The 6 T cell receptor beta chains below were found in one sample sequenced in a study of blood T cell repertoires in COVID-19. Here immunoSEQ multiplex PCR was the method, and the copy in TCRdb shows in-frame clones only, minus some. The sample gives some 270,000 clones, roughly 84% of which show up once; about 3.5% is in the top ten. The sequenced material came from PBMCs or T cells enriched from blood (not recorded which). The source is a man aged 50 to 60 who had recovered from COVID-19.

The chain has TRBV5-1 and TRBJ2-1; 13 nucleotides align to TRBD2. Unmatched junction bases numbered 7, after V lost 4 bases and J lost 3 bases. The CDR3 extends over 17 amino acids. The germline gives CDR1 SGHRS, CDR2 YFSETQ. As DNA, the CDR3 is TGCGCCAGCAGCCAGGGACTAGCGGGGAGGAGCTACAATGAGCAGTTCTTC. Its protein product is CASSQGLAGRSYNEQFF.

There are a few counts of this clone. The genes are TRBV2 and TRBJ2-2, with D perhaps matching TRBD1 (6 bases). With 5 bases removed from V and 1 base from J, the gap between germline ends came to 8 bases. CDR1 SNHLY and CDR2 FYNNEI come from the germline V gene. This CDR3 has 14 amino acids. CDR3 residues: CASSNRENTGELFF. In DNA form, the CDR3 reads TGTGCCAGCAGTAACAGGGAGAACACCGGGGAGCTGTTTTTT.

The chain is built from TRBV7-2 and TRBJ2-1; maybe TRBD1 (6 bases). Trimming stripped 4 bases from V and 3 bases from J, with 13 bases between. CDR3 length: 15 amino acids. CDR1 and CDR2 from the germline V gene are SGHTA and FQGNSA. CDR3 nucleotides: TGTGCCAGCAGCTCCGACAGGATTATCTACAATGAGCAGTTCTTC. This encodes CASSSDRIIYNEQFF.

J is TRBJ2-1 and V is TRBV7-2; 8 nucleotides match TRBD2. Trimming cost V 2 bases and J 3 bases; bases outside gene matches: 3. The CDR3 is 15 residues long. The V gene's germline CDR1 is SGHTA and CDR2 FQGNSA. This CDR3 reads CASSLSGGVYNEQFF. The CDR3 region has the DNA TGTGCCAGCAGCTTAAGCGGGGGTGTCTACAATGAGCAGTTCTTC.

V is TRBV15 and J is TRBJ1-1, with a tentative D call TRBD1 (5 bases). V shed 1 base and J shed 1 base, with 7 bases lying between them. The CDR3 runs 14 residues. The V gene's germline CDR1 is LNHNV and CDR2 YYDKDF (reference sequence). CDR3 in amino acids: CATSRGGGNTEAFF. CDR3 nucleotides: TGTGCCACCAGCAGAGGGGGGGGGAACACTGAAGCTTTCTTT.

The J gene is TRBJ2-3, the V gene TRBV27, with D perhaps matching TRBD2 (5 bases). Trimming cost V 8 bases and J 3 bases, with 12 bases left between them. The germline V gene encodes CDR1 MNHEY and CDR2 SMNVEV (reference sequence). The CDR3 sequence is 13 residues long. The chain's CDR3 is CASRPGLTDTQYF. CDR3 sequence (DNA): TGTGCCAGCCGGCCTGGACTTACAGATACGCAGTATTTT.